Here is one TCR beta chain with its context. During active infection, Seattle patients enrolled and were then monitored through disease. This sample is drawn from a study of blood T cell repertoires in COVID-19. Study-wide background: Whether acute or convalescent, the COVID-19 samples came from the United States, Italy and Spain. PBMCs, B-cell-depleted T cells, or T cells were the source of the cDNA or gDNA that made up the material.

Germline V gene sequence: CDR1 LNHNV, CDR2 YYDKDF (reference sequence). V dropped 3 bases and J dropped 4; count of bases not matched to a gene: 4. The CDR3 has 14 amino acids. In the original analysis: Amplified reference gene primers provided the basis for estimating nucleated cell counts. Repertoires were generated with immunoSEQ multiplex PCR, while TCRdb's copy carries only in-frame clones and drops some. D and trimming come from the DNA, and the V and J calls and clone size come from that table. The data hold about 96,000 clones, with about 90% observed a single time. Sequenced material: peripheral blood. This clonotype was obtained from a human donor with COVID-19, enrolled during active disease. The donor label of this sample is uncertain. The chain employs TRBV15 and TRBJ2-5; 8 positions match TRBD2. CDR3: CATSSGGGSETQYF. CDR3 nucleotide sequence: TGTGCCACCAGCAGTGGCGGGGGGTCAGAGACCCAGTACTTC.